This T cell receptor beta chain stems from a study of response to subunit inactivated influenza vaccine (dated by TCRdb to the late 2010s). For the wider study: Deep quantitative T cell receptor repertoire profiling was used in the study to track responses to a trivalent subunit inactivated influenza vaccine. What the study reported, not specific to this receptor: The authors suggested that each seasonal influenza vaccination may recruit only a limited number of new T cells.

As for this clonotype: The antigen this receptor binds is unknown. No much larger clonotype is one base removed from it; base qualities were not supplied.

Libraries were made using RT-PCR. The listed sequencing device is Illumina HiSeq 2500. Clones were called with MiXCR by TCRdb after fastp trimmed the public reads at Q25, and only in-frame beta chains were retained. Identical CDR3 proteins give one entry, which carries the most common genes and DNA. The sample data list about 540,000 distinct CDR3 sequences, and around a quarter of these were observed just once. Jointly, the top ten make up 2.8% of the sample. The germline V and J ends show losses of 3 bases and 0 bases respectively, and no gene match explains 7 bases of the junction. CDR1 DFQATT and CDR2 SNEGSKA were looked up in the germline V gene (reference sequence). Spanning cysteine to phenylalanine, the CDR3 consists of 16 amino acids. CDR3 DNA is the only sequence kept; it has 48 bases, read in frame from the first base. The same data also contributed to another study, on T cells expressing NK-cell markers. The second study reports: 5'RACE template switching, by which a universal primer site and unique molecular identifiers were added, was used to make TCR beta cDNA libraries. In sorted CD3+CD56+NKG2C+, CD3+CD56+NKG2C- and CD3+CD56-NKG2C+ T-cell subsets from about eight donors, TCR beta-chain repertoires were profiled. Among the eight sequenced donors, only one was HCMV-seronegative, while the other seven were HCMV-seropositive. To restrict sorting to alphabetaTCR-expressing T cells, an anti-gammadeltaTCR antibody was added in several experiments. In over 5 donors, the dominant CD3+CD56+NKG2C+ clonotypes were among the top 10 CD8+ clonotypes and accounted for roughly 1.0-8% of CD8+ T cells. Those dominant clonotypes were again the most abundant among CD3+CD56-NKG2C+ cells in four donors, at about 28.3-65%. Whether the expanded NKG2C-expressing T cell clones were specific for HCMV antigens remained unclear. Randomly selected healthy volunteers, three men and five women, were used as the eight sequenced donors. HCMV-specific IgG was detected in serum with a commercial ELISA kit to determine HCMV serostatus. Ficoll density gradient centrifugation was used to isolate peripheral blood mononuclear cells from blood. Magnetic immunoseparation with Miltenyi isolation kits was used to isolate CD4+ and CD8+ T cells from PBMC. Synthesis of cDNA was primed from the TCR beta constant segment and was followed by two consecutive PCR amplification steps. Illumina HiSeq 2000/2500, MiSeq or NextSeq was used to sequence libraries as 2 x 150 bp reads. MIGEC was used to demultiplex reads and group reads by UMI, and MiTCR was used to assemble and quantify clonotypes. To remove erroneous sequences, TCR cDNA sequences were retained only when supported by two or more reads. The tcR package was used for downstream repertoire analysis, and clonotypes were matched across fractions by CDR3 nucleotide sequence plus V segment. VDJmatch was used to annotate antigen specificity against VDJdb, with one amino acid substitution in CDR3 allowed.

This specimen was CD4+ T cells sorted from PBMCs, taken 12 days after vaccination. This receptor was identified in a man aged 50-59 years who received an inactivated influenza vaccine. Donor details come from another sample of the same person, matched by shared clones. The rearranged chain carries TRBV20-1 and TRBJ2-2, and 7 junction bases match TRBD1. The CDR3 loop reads CSASWVGTANTGELFF. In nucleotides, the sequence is TGCAGTGCTAGTTGGGTAGGGACAGCGAACACCGGGGAGCTGTTTTTT.